One T cell receptor beta chain is described in this entry. The CDR3 consists of 10 residues. V was shortened by 6 bases and J by 8 bases, with 7 bases between the two germline ends. Germline CDR1 LNHDA, CDR2 SQIVND (reference sequence). These data are taken from a study of OX40 agonist ivuxolimab in advanced cancers. Using immunoSEQ multiplex PCR, the repertoire was profiled, and TCRdb retains in-frame clones only, with some absent. This sample has about 70,000 clones; about 78% occur once, and the top ten carry roughly 5.4%. The gene calls are TRBV19 and TRBJ1-1; possible D gene TRBD1, 5 bases. The source material was CD4+ or CD8+ T cells sorted from blood, sampled in a trial of the OX40 agonist ivuxolimab. This clonotype was sampled from an adult with an advanced solid tumor such as melanoma, head and neck, liver or kidney cancer. CDR3 sequence (DNA): TGTGCCAGTAGGGGGCCAGAAGCTTTCTTT. This translates into CASRGPEAFF.